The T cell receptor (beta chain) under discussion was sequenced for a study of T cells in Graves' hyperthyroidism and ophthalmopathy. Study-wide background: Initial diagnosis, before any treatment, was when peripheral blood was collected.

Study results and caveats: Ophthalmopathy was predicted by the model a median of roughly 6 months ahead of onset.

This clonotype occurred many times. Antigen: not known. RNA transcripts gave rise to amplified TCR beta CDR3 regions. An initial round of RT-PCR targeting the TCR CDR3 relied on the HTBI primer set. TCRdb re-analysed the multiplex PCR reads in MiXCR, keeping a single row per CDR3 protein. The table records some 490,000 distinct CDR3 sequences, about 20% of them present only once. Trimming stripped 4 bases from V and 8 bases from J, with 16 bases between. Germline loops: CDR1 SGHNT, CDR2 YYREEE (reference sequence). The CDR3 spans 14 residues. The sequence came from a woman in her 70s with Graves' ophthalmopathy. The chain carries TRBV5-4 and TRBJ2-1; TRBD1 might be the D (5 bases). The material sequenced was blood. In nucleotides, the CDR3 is TGTGCCAGCAGCCCTCCCGCTTTCAGGGATGAGCAGTTCTTC. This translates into CASSPPAFRDEQFF.